The 8 T cell receptor beta chains presented below share a single source sample, sequenced in a study of CD8 T cells in Susac syndrome. Random-hexamer reverse transcription was applied to about 0.5 to 1 ug RNA. Via MiXCR, TCRdb re-called the immunoSEQ multiplex PCR reads, giving one row per CDR3 protein. The sample shows about 200,000 distinct CDR3 sequences, about 96% of them seen only once. The sequencing input was CD4+ T cells from PBMCs. The receptor set was obtained from a human donor with multiple sclerosis.

V usage is TRBV20-1 and J usage is TRBJ2-2; D not resolved. The germline gives CDR1 DFQATT, CDR2 SNEGSKA (reference sequence). The V gene lost 1 base and the J gene lost 2 bases, with 8 bases spanning the gap. The CDR3 extends over 14 amino acids. CDR3: CSARAGSNTGELFF. CDR3 nucleotides: TGCAGTGCTAGAGCGGGTAGCAACACCGGGGAGCTGTTTTTT.

V usage is TRBV11-2 and J usage is TRBJ2-5, with D unresolved. The CDR3 consists of 14 residues. V dropped 2 bases and J dropped 5 bases, with 12 bases sitting between them. Germline V gene lookup returns CDR1 SGHAT and CDR2 FQNNGV. CDR3 amino acids: CASSLRVEGETQYF. CDR3 bases: TGTGCCAGCAGCTTAAGGGTCGAAGGGGAGACCCAGTACTTC. Full variable domain (missing parts from reference TRBV11-2 and TRBJ2-5): EAGVAQSPRYKIIEKRQSVAFWCNPISGHATLYWYQQILGQGPKLLIQFQNNGVVDDSQLPKDRFSAERLKGVDSTLKIQPAKLEDSAVYLCASSLRVEGETQYFGPGTRLLVL.

This chain joins TRBV10-3 and TRBJ2-3, with D uncertain. This CDR3 region has 15 residues. CDR1 ENHRY and CDR2 SYGVKD come from the germline V gene. V was shortened by 4 bases and J by 10 bases, with 21 bases between the two germline ends. DNA of the CDR3: TGTGCCATCAGTGGCCTAGGAGTAGACACTGGGGCGCAGTATTTT. This sequence encodes CAISGLGVDTGAQYF.

CDR3 amino acids: CASSQDPGGAGTGELFF. The CDR3 coding sequence is TGCGCCAGCAGCCAAGATCCCGGCGGGGCCGGCACCGGGGAGCTGTTTTTT. This chain connects TRBV4-1 to TRBJ2-2, with a weak D call TRBD2 (6 bases). V was trimmed by 0 bases and J by 4 bases, leaving 15 bases between them. The CDR3 runs 17 residues. Germline lookup yields CDR1 MGHRA and CDR2 YSYEKL.

The rearrangement links TRBV5-4 to TRBJ1-5; no definite D call. The germline V gene has CDR1 SGHNT and CDR2 YYREEE (reference sequence). This CDR3 spans 12 amino acids. The V end was cut by 4 bases, the J end by 3 bases, with 5 bases between. Here the CDR3 DNA reads TGTGCCAGCAGCGTAGACAATCAGCCCCAGCATTTT. Translating it yields CASSVDNQPQHF.

This chain joins TRBV20-1 and TRBJ2-7; 7 bases are a match to TRBD2. Trimming took 4 bases from V and 0 from J; bases not matched to a gene: 15. The CDR3 has 17 amino acids. From germline, CDR1 is DFQATT and CDR2 SNEGSKA (reference sequence). CDR3 nucleotide sequence: TGCAGTGCTATCCCCCGGGACTACCGTTTGAGCTCCTACGAGCAGTACTTC. Amino acid sequence: CSAIPRDYRLSSYEQYF.

This sequence joins TRBV14 and TRBJ1-6; D not resolved. V was shortened by 3 bases and J by 8 bases, with 11 bases between the two germline ends. Germline values: CDR1 SGHDN, CDR2 FVKESK. The CDR3 has 14 residues. CDR3 DNA sequence: TGTGCCAGCAGCCAGAATCGACTGCATTCACCCCTCCACTTT. As protein: CASSQNRLHSPLHF.

The rearrangement joins TRBV3-1 to TRBJ2-1, with D perhaps matching TRBD2 (6 bases). Germline CDR1 reads LGHDT; CDR2 reads YNNKEL (reference sequence). This CDR3 spans 14 amino acids. Trimming stripped 0 bases from V and 12 bases from J, with 15 bases between. CDR3 nucleotide sequence: TGTGCCAGCAGCCAAGATGGAGGGTGGAGGACGCAGTTCTTC. This translates into CASSQDGGWRTQFF.